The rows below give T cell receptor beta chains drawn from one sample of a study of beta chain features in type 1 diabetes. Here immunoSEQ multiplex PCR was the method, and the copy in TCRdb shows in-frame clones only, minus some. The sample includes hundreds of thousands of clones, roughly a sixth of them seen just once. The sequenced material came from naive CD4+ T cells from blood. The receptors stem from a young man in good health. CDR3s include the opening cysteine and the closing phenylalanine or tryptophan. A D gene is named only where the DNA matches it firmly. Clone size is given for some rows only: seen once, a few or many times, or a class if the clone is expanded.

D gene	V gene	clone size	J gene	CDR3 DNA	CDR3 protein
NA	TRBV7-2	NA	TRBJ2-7	TGTGCCAGCAGCGAGAGGCGGGAAGTTGTGGACGAGCAGTACTTC	CASSERREVVDEQYF
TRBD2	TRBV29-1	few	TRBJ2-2	TGCAGCGTCTCCGGGACTACATCGAACACCGGGGAGCTGTTTTTT	CSVSGTTSNTGELFF
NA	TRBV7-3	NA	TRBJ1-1	TGTGCCAGCAGCCCAACACACGACACTGAAGCTTTCTTT	CASSPTHDTEAFF
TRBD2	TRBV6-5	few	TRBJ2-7	TGTGCCAGCAGTTATCGTCTAGCGGGGGCCTACGAGCAGTACTTC	CASSYRLAGAYEQYF
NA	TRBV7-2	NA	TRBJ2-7	TGTGCCAGCAGCTCCCCCGCTACCGAGCAGTACTTC	CASSSPATEQYF
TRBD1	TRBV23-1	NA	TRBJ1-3	TGCGCCAGCAGCTCAGGGGGCACACTGGGTGTCTCTGGAAACACCATATATTTT	CASSSGGTLGVSGNTIYF
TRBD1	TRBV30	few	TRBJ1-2	TGTGCCTGGCCCGGACAGGGGGAGTTTGGTGGCTACACCTTC	CAWPGQGEFGGYTF
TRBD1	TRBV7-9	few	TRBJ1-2	TGTGCCAGCAGCCTCTCACAGGGGGGCGCTGGCTACACCTTC	CASSLSQGGAGYTF
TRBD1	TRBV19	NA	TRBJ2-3	TGTGCCAGTAGGACAGGGTTCGGGACAGATACGCAGTATTTT	CASRTGFGTDTQYF
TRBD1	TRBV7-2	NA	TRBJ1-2	TGTGCCAGACAGGGGATGGGCTATGGCTACACCTTC	CARQGMGYGYTF
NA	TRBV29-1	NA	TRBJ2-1	TGCAGCGTTCCCATCCTAGCGTTTTCCTACAATGAGCAGTTCTTC	CSVPILAFSYNEQFF
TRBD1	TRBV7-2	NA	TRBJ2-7	TGTGCCAGCAGAGGTCCTACGACAGGGGGCCTTATTGCCTACGAGCAGTACTTC	CASRGPTTGGLIAYEQYF
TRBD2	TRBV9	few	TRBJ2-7	TGTGCCAGCAGCGTAGGTCCAGCGGGGATCTCCTACGAGCAGTACTTC	CASSVGPAGISYEQYF
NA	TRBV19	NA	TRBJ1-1	TGTGCCAGTAGCCTACGCTGGGCCTCGAACACTGAAGCTTTCTTT	CASSLRWASNTEAFF
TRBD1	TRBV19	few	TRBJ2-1	TGTGCCAGTAGTACCGGGACAGTCTCCTACAATGAGCAGTTCTTC	CASSTGTVSYNEQFF
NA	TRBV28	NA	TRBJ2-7	TGTGCCAGCAGTTTTCTCCCCGGGTTCAGCTCCTACGAGCAGTACTTC	CASSFLPGFSSYEQYF
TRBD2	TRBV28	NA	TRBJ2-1	TGTGCCAGCAGTTTATGGGATAGCGGGGGGGCCCGAGGAGAGCAGTTCTTC	CASSLWDSGGARGEQFF
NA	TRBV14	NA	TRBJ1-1	TGTGCCAGCAGCCAAGGGATGGGCACTGAAGCTTTCTTT	CASSQGMGTEAFF
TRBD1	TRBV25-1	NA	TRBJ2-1	TGTGCCAGCAGTGGCGGGACAGGATACAATGAGCAGTTCTTC	CASSGGTGYNEQFF
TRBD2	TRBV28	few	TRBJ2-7	TGTGCCAGCAGTGCGCTCGGACTAGCGGACTCCTACGAGCAGTACTTC	CASSALGLADSYEQYF
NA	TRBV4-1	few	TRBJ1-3	TGCGCCAGCAGCCAAGATACCCAGGGGACTGGAAACACCATATATTTT	CASSQDTQGTGNTIYF
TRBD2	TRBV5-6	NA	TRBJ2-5	TGTGCCAGCAGCCGATCCGGAGCGGGGGGTGAGACCCAGTACTTC	CASSRSGAGGETQYF
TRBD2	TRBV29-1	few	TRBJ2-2	TGCAGCGCGGGACTAGCGGGGAACACCGGGGAGCTGTTTTTT	CSAGLAGNTGELFF
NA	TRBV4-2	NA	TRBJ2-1	TGTGCCAGCAGCCCCGGGCCAACGGGCTACTACAATGAGCAGTTCTTC	CASSPGPTGYYNEQFF
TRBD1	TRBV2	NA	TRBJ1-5	TGTGCCAGCAGTTGGGGACAGGGCGGGAGCAATCAGCCCCAGCATTTT	CASSWGQGGSNQPQHF
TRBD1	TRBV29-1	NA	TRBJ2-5	TGCAGCGCCATTGACAGGGGGCTTGGGGAGACCCAGTACTTC	CSAIDRGLGETQYF
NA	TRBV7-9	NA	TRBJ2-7	TGTGCCAGCAGCTTTACAGGGCCCTACGAGCAGTACTTC	CASSFTGPYEQYF
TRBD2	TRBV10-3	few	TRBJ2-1	TGTGCCATCAGCTCAACCTCCGGGACTAGCGGAGTATATGAGCAGTTCTTC	CAISSTSGTSGVYEQFF
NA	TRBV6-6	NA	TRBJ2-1	TGTGCCAGCAGTTACGCTTACAATGAGCAGTTCTTC	CASSYAYNEQFF
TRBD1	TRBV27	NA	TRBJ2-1	TGTGCCAGCAGTTTCCGGGACAGGGGGCATGAGCAGTTCTTC	CASSFRDRGHEQFF
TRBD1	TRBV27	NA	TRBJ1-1	TGTGCCAGCAGTTTACGCGACAGGGTAGACACTGAAGCTTTCTTT	CASSLRDRVDTEAFF
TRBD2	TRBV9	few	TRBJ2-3	TGTGCCAGCAGCGTCATAGCGGGTATCACAGATACGCAGTATTTT	CASSVIAGITDTQYF
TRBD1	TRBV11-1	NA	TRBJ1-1	TGTGCCAGCAGCTTAAAGACAGGGTCGACTGAAGCTTTCTTT	CASSLKTGSTEAFF
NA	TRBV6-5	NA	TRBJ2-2	TGTGCCAGCAGTTACCCTGTGGGAGGGAACACCGGGGAGCTGTTTTTT	CASSYPVGGNTGELFF
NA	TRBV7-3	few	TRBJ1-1	TGTGCCAGCAGCTTAATCGGGGACACTGAAGCTTTCTTT	CASSLIGDTEAFF
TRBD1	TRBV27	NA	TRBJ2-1	TGTGCCAGCAGTCCCAGACAGGGTTTTTACAATGAGCAGTTCTTC	CASSPRQGFYNEQFF